One and the same sample provided the 22 T cell receptor beta chains below, sequenced in a study of T cell repertoires in cytomegalovirus infection. Their antigen targets remain unknown. One entry per CDR3 protein, called by TCRdb with MiXCR from the reads. In the table there are fewer than 850,000 distinct CDR3 sequences, about 28% of which are singletons. Source: cultured CD8+ T cells from PBMCs, taken from culture after CMV antigen stimulation. Every receptor here comes from a human donor in good health (CMV status not recorded). Some clones in this sample may be carry-over from other donors' samples.

This clonotype was seen a few times. J is TRBJ1-5 and V is TRBV28, with D maybe TRBD1 (5 bases). The germline V gene has CDR1 MDHEN and CDR2 SYDVKM. The ends were cut back, 4 bases at V and 0 bases at J, with 19 bases in the middle. This CDR3 region has 18 residues. This CDR3 reads CASSSPGGVLLSNQPQHF. The CDR3 region has the DNA TGTGCCAGCAGTTCCCCCGGGGGTGTGCTCCTTAGCAATCAGCCCCAGCATTTT.

The chain is built from TRBV4-1 and TRBJ2-3; D gene uncertain. CDR1 MGHRA and CDR2 YSYEKL come from the germline V gene. The CDR3 covers 13 residues. V dropped 1 base and J dropped 10 bases, with 12 bases sitting between them. CDR3 protein: CASSQVTNLPQYF. DNA of the CDR3: TGCGCCAGCAGCCAAGTGACAAACCTACCGCAGTATTTT.

This clonotype was seen only a few times. This chain connects TRBV28 to TRBJ2-5; a possible D gene is TRBD2 (7 bases). V dropped 2 bases and J dropped 5 bases, with 15 bases sitting between them. Germline lookup yields CDR1 MDHEN and CDR2 SYDVKM. There are 15 residues in the CDR3. The CDR3: CASSLGQRGGETQYF. DNA of the CDR3: TGTGCCAGCAGTTTAGGGCAGAGGGGGGGCGAGACCCAGTACTTC.

This clonotype was seen many times. The chain carries TRBV6-1 and TRBJ2-7; D gene unclear. Germline CDR1 reads MNHNS; CDR2 reads SASEGT. This CDR3 contains 14 residues. Trimming cost V 8 bases and J 4 bases, with 18 bases left between them. The CDR3 is CASGFKYSLYEQYF. The CDR3 DNA sequence: TGTGCCAGCGGGTTTAAGTATAGTTTGTACGAGCAGTACTTC.

This clonotype was counted many times. V and J are TRBV7-9 and TRBJ2-1, with D hard to call. Germline CDR1 reads SEHNR; CDR2 reads FQNEAQ (reference sequence). This CDR3 has 11 amino acids. Trimming removed 5 bases at V and 9 bases at J, with 8 bases between. CDR3 residues: CASSPQSEQFF. CDR3 coding DNA: TGTGCCAGCAGCCCTCAGAGTGAGCAGTTCTTC.

This clonotype was observed a handful of times. The rearrangement joins TRBV6-1 to TRBJ2-7; D call uncertain. The CDR3 is 14 residues long. From germline, CDR1 is MNHNS and CDR2 SASEGT. V was trimmed by 1 base and J by 0 bases, leaving 7 bases between them. CDR3 loop: CASSEVGLSYEQYV. CDR3 DNA sequence: TGTGCCAGCAGTGAAGTAGGGCTCTCCTACGAGCAGTACGTC.

This clonotype was seen a handful of times. The chain carries TRBV10-3 and TRBJ2-3, with D uncertain. The CDR3 has 11 residues. Germline V CDR1 and CDR2: ENHRY, SYGVKD. V lost 8 bases to trimming and J lost 2 bases, with 5 bases between them. CDR3 bases: TGTGCCATCCTGGTCACAGATACGCAGTATTTT. It encodes CAILVTDTQYF.

A few counts support this clonotype. The CDR3 sequence: CASSERPGRETQYF. CDR3 DNA sequence: TGTGCCAGCAGTGAGCGCCCCGGTAGGGAGACCCAGTACTTC. This chain connects TRBV25-1 to TRBJ2-5; D unclear. V lost 3 bases to trimming and J lost 5 bases, with 13 bases between them. The length of the CDR3 is 14 residues. Germline assignment: CDR1 MGHDK and CDR2 SYGVNS.

The V gene is TRBV2, the J gene TRBJ1-5; D call uncertain. Trimming removed 3 bases at V and 0 bases at J, with 9 bases between. The CDR3 runs to 15 residues. Looked up from germline, CDR1 is SNHLY and CDR2 is FYNNEI. The DNA for the CDR3 is TGTGCCAGCAGTGATGGGTTAAATAGCAATCAGCCCCAGCATTTT. Encoded protein: CASSDGLNSNQPQHF.

The chain has TRBV6-5 and TRBJ2-1; D assignment may be TRBD1 or TRBD2 (6 bases each). This CDR3 spans 18 amino acids. With 2 bases removed from V and 0 bases from J, the gap between germline ends came to 17 bases. Germline lookup yields CDR1 MNHEY and CDR2 SVGAGI. The CDR3 loop is CASSYLPGDKSSYNEQFF. For the CDR3, the DNA is TGTGCCAGCAGTTACCTCCCGGGGGACAAGAGCTCCTACAATGAGCAGTTCTTC.

This clonotype was seen just once. V and J are TRBV5-6 and TRBJ1-5, with 8 nucleotides matching TRBD1. Germline lookup yields CDR1 SGHDT and CDR2 YYEEEE. Trimming took 0 bases from V and 3 from J; bases not matched to a gene: 5. The CDR3 runs 16 residues. The DNA of the CDR3 is TGTGCCAGCAGCTTGGGCCCGGACAGGGTCAATCAGCCCCAGCATTTT. It is translated as CASSLGPDRVNQPQHF.

This chain links TRBV6-6 with TRBJ1-4, with a possible D match to TRBD1 (6 bases). The length of the CDR3 is 14 residues. CDR1 and CDR2 from the germline V gene are MNHNY and SVGAGI (reference sequence). V lost 7 bases to trimming and J lost 6 bases, with 15 bases between them. The CDR3 region is CASTPGGADEKLFF. The CDR3 DNA follows: TGTGCCAGCACCCCGGGGGGGGCCGATGAAAAACTGTTTTTT.

In this sample, this clonotype turned up a few times. This chain uses TRBV10-3 with TRBJ2-3; 7 nucleotides align to TRBD1. Germline V CDR1 and CDR2: ENHRY, SYGVKD. The ends lost 6 bases at V and 2 bases at J; junction bases unmatched: 11. The CDR3 is 16 residues long. Here the CDR3 DNA reads TGTGCCATCAGGGATGGACAGGCGGTATACACAGATACGCAGTATTTT. It encodes CAIRDGQAVYTDTQYF.

This chain joins TRBV20-1 and TRBJ2-1; perhaps TRBD2 as D (6 bases). CDR3 length: 16 residues. The germline gives CDR1 DFQATT, CDR2 SNEGSKA (reference sequence). Trimming cost V 0 bases and J 4 bases, with 16 bases left between them. DNA for the CDR3: TGCAGTGCTAGAGATCGGGATAGCGGAACGTACAATGAGCAGTTCTTC. As protein: CSARDRDSGTYNEQFF.

This clonotype showed up many times. The V gene is TRBV12-3 or TRBV12-4, the J gene TRBJ1-1; D remains unclear. CDR3 length: 14 amino acids. V lost 6 bases to trimming and J lost 0 bases, with 11 bases between them. DNA for the CDR3: TGTGCCAGCAGCCTCCTAGCCCTGAACACTGAAGCTTTCTTT. Residues: CASSLLALNTEAFF.

The V gene is TRBV10-3, the J gene TRBJ1-2, with 7 bases aligning to TRBD1. CDR1 and CDR2 from the germline V gene are ENHRY and SYGVKD. The CDR3 totals 14 residues. With V trimmed by 3 bases and J by 4 bases, 5 bases remained unmatched. CDR3 DNA sequence: TGTGCCATCAGTGAACGAGACAGGGTCTATGGCTACACCTTC. Translated, it gives CAISERDRVYGYTF.

The table lists this clonotype with a few counts. The gene calls are TRBV6-2 or TRBV6-3 and TRBJ2-7, with D perhaps matching TRBD2 (6 bases). The CDR3 is made up of 15 amino acids. From germline, CDR1 is MNHEY and CDR2 SVGEGT. Between the trimmed V and J ends, which lost 7 bases and 0 bases, there was a span of 16 bases. The CDR3 loop is CASTTASASSYEQYV. CDR3 DNA: TGTGCCAGCACTACCGCTAGCGCTAGCTCCTACGAGCAGTACGTC.

Only a few counts were recorded for this clonotype. The chain carries TRBV6-5 and TRBJ2-5, with D possibly being TRBD1 (6 bases). This CDR3 region has 16 residues. Germline assignment: CDR1 MNHEY and CDR2 SVGAGI. Trimming removed 2 bases at V and 1 base at J, with 14 bases between. The CDR3 DNA follows: TGTGCCAGCAGTTACACAGGGCGGGTGGGCCAAGAGACCCAGTACTTC. As protein: CASSYTGRVGQETQYF.

CDR3 protein: CAIRPAGPYNEQFF. In nucleotides, the CDR3 is TGTGCCATACGCCCCGCCGGGCCTTACAATGAGCAGTTCTTC. This sequence joins TRBV2 and TRBJ2-1, with unresolved D. There are 14 residues in the CDR3. CDR1 and CDR2 from the germline V gene are SNHLY and FYNNEI. Trimming removed 10 bases from V and 4 bases from J, with 17 bases in between.

The chain employs TRBV24-1 and TRBJ1-1; D uncertain. V was pared by 1 base and J by 3 bases, with 5 bases between. The CDR3 length is 13 residues. Germline CDR1 and CDR2: KGHDR and SFDVKD. The CDR3 bases are TGTGCCACCAGTGATTTAGACGACACTGAAGCTTTCTTT. Translating it yields CATSDLDDTEAFF.

This clonotype was counted between two and nine times. This chain uses TRBV29-1 with TRBJ1-1; no clear D gene. Trimming took 6 bases from V and 0 from J, leaving 11 bases between them. Germline CDR1 is SQVTM and CDR2 is ANQGSEA. The CDR3 has 13 amino acids. CDR3 in DNA: TGCAGCGTCCCCCTCTCACTGAACACTGAAGCTTTCTTT. It is translated as CSVPLSLNTEAFF.

This sequence joins TRBV7-9 and TRBJ1-1; 8 bases match TRBD1. The V gene's germline CDR1 is SEHNR and CDR2 FQNEAQ (reference sequence). V was pared by 0 bases and J by 5 bases, with 5 bases of the junction left unmatched. This CDR3 comprises 15 residues. As DNA, the CDR3 is TGTGCCAGCAGCTTAGCGAGGACAGGGATGACTGAAGCTTTCTTT. Protein: CASSLARTGMTEAFF. The full variable domain, rest sourced from reference TRBV7-9 and TRBJ1-1, is DTGVSQNPRHKITKRGQNVTFRCDPISEHNRLYWYRQTLGQGPEFLTYFQNEAQLEKSRLLSDRFSAERPKGSFSTLEIQRTEQGDSAMYLCASSLARTGMTEAFFGQGTRLTVV.